These 8 T cell receptor beta chains originate from one sample sequenced in a study of response to subunit inactivated influenza vaccine. TCRdb re-called the RT-PCR reads through MiXCR, storing one row per CDR3 protein. The table has fewer than 700,000 distinct CDR3 sequences, under 15% seen once. The sample consisted of PBMCs from blood, taken roughly 6 weeks after vaccination. The receptors stem from a man aged 50-60 years who received an inactivated influenza vaccine.

The V gene is TRBV11-2, the J gene TRBJ2-1; 15 positions agree with TRBD2. CDR3 length: 18 amino acids. The V and J ends lost 4 bases and 4 bases, in that order; junction bases with no gene match: 8. Germline V lookup: CDR1 SGHAT, CDR2 FQNNGV. The CDR3, as DNA: TGTGCCAGCAGCTCAGGACTAGCGGGGGGGGGAATATACAATGAGCAGTTCTTC. It encodes CASSSGLAGGGIYNEQFF.

This clonotype was seen a handful of times. The CDR3 bases are TGCAGTGGAAGTATAAGGACAGATACGCAGTATTTT. As protein: CSGSIRTDTQYF. The rearrangement joins TRBV20-1 to TRBJ2-3; D is undetermined. V lost 7 bases, J lost 3 bases, and 11 bases lay in between. The CDR3 is 12 residues long. In germline, CDR1 is DFQATT, CDR2 SNEGSKA (reference sequence).

At least ten counts were recorded for this clonotype. V usage is TRBV12-3 or TRBV12-4 and J usage is TRBJ2-2, with TRBD2 identical over 12 bases. V lost 6 bases to trimming and J lost 7 bases; unmatched junction nucleotides: 9. The CDR3 length is 16 residues. The CDR3 nucleotides are TGTGCCAGCAGACATCGACTAGCGGGAGCGAACGGGGAGCTGTTTTTT. Protein: CASRHRLAGANGELFF.

This clonotype has just one count. V usage is TRBV11-1 and J usage is TRBJ2-3; 7 nucleotides line up with TRBD2. Unmatched junction bases numbered 16, after V lost 5 bases and J lost 2 bases. Germline V gene data show CDR1 as SGHAT and CDR2 as FQDESV (reference sequence). This CDR3 is 18 amino acids long. The CDR3 DNA reads as TGTGCCAGCAGCCAAATAGCGACTAGCCCCTATCCCACAGATACGCAGTATTTT. This gives the protein CASSQIATSPYPTDTQYF.

The chain carries TRBV5-1 and TRBJ1-1; possibly TRBD1 for D (5 bases). Between the trimmed V and J ends, which lost 0 bases and 5 bases, there was a span of 14 bases. The CDR3 contains 15 residues. Germline values: CDR1 SGHRS, CDR2 YFSETQ. The CDR3 reads CASSLGSGYGTEAFF. The CDR3 DNA reads as TGCGCCAGCAGCTTGGGCTCAGGGTACGGGACTGAAGCTTTCTTT.

This clonotype was seen many times. The CDR3 protein is CASSFAGTAQSDTQYF. The CDR3 DNA follows: TGTGCCAGCAGCTTCGCCGGGACAGCCCAGTCGGATACGCAGTATTTT. The rearrangement uses TRBV7-2 and TRBJ2-3; TRBD1 aligns across 7 bases. Per the germline V gene, CDR1 is SGHTA and CDR2 is FQGNSA. Losses at the gene ends were 3 bases for V and 6 bases for J; bases not matched to a gene: 12. The CDR3 is 16 amino acids.

This clonotype was found a few times. This sequence joins TRBV3-1 and TRBJ1-3; D unclear. V was pared by 0 bases and J by 0 bases, with 6 bases between. CDR1 is LGHDT, CDR2 YNNKEL, per germline (reference sequence). The CDR3 is 15 residues long. The CDR3 DNA sequence: TGTGCCAGCAGCCAAGAAAGGAACTCTGGAAACACCATATATTTT. Amino acid sequence: CASSQERNSGNTIYF.

This clonotype turned up a few times. This chain joins TRBV5-1 and TRBJ2-7, with a tentative D call TRBD1 (5 bases). CDR1 and CDR2 from the germline V gene are SGHRS and YFSETQ. The V end lost 4 bases, the J end lost 2 bases, and 13 bases lay between the germline ends. The length of the CDR3 is 14 residues. The CDR3 DNA follows: TGCGCCAGCAGCGAACAGGACCCTACCTACGAGCAGTACTTC. Residues: CASSEQDPTYEQYF. Supplemented by reference TRBV5-1 and TRBJ2-7, the full variable domain reads KAGVTQTPRYLIKTRGQQVTLSCSPISGHRSVSWYQQTPGQGLQFLFEYFSETQRNKGNFPGRFSGRQFSNSRSEMNVSTLELGDSALYLCASSEQDPTYEQYFGPGTRLTVT.